The clone carrying this TCR beta chain is a singleton in its sample. The antigen remains unidentified. This table comes from immunoSEQ multiplex PCR, and its TCRdb copy is limited to in-frame clones, with some not included. The sample consists of approximately 480,000 clones, 87% of them appearing once. The V gene's germline CDR1 is PRHDT and CDR2 FYEKMQ (reference sequence). The CDR3 has 13 amino acids. Trimming left V 5 bases short and J 6 bases short, with 14 bases between. This entry comes from a study of Ad26.COV2.S vaccination and SARS-CoV-2 variants. Study-level findings and limits: Vaccine and placebo groups showed comparable non-spike TCR breadth.

Treatment meaning: 15 to 20 received Ad26.COV2.S at low or high dose, single or two shots; five or six received placebo; per-sample allocation not given. Day 63 after the first injection of vaccine or placebo was the sampling time. This clonotype originated in a person aged 18 to 59 who received the Ad26.COV2.S COVID-19 vaccine or a placebo. The gene calls are TRBV13 and TRBJ2-7; D might be TRBD2 (6 bases). The sequenced sample was peripheral blood, obtained in a trial of Ad26.COV2.S vaccine versus placebo. CDR3 sequence: CASSHIGSPEQYF. Here the CDR3 DNA reads TGTGCCAGCAGCCACATCGGGAGCCCCGAGCAGTACTTC.